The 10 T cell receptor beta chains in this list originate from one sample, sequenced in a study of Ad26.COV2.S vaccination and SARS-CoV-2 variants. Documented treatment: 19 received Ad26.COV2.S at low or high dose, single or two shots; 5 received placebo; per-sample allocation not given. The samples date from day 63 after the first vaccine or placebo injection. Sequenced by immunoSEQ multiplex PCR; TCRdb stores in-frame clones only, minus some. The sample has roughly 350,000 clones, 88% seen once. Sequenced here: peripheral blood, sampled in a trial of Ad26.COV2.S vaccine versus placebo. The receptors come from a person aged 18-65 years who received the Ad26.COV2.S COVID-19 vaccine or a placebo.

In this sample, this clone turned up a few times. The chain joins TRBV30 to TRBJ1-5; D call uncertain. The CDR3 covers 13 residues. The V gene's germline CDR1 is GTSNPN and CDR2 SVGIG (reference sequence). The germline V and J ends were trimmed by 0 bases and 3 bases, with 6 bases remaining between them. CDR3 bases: TGTGCCTGGAGTGTAACGGACAATCAGCCCCAGCATTTT. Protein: CAWSVTDNQPQHF.

DNA for the CDR3: TGTGCCAGCAGCGTAGATGCAGGGGGCTTGGAGACCCAGTACTTC. Amino acid sequence: CASSVDAGGLETQYF. V gene TRBV9 combines with J gene TRBJ2-5; TRBD1 agrees at 8 bases. Germline values: CDR1 SGDLS, CDR2 YYNGEE. This CDR3 contains 15 residues. The V and J ends lost 0 bases and 5 bases, in that order; junction bases with no gene match: 6.

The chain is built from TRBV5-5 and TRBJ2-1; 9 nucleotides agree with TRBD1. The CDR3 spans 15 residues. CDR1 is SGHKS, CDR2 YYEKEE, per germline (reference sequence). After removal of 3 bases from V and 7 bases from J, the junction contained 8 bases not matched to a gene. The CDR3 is CASSSGTGTRNEQFF. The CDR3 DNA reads TGTGCCAGCAGCTCCGGGACAGGGACGCGGAATGAGCAGTTCTTC.

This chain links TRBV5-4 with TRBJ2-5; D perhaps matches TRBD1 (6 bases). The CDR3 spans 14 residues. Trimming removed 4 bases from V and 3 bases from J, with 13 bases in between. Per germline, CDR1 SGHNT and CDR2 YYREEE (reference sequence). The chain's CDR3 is CASSPRQEKETQYF. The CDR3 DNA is TGTGCCAGCAGCCCTAGACAGGAGAAAGAGACCCAGTACTTC.

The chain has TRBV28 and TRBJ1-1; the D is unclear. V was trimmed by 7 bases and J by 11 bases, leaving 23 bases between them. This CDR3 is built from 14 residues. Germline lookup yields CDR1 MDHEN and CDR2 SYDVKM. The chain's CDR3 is CASNLKGDSPGAFF. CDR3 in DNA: TGTGCCAGCAACCTTAAGGGAGACTCACCGGGGGCTTTCTTT.

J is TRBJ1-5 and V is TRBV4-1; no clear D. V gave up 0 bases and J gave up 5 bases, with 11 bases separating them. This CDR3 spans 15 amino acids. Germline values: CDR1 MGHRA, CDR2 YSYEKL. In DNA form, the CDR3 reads TGCGCCAGCAGCCAAGATGCCGGAGGTTATCAGCCCCAGCATTTT. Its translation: CASSQDAGGYQPQHF.

CDR3 residues: CASSQGLAEGYEQYF. CDR3 nucleotides: TGTGCCAGCAGCCAAGGACTAGCGGAGGGGTACGAGCAGTACTTC. The chain is built from TRBV4-2 and TRBJ2-7, with 9 bases fitting TRBD2. This CDR3 comprises 15 residues. With 1 base clipped from V and 4 bases from J, the junction kept 5 bases outside the gene matches. The germline V gene encodes CDR1 LGHNA and CDR2 YNFKEQ.

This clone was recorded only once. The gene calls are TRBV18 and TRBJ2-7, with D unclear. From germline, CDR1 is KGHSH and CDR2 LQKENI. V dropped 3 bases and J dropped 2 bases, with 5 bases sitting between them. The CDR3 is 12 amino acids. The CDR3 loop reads CASSPVAYEQYF. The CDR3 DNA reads TGTGCCAGCTCACCCGTCGCCTACGAGCAGTACTTC.

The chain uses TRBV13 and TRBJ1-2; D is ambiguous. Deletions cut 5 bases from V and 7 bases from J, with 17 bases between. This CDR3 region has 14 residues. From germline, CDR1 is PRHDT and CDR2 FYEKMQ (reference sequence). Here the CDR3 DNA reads TGTGCCAGCAGCCCCGTTCGGGTACCGGGTGGCTACACCTTC. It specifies CASSPVRVPGGYTF.

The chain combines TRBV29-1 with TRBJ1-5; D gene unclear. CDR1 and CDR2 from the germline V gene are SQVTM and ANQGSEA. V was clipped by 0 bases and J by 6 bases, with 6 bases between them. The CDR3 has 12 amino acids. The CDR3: CSVEDPGQPQHF. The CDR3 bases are TGCAGCGTTGAAGATCCGGGTCAGCCCCAGCATTTT.